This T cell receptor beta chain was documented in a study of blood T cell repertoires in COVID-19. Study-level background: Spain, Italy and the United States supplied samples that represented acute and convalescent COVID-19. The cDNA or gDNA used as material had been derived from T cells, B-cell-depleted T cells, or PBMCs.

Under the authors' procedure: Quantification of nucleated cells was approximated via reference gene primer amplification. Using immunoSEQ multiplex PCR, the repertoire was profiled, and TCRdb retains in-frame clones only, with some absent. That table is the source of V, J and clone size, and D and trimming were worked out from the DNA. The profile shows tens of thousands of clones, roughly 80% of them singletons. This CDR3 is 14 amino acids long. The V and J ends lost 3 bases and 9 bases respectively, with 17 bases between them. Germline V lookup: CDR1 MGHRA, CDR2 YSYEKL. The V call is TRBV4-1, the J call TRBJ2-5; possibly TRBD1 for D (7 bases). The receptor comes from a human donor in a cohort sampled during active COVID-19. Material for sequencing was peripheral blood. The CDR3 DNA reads TGCGCCAGCAGCCACCCCGGGCAGGGGGGTTCCCAGTACTTC. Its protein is CASSHPGQGGSQYF.